The clone carrying this T cell receptor beta chain appeared many times. No antigen is known for it. The sample comes from a study of Graves' ophthalmopathy and Graves' hyperthyroidism. Study-wide results and caveats: Thyroid clonotypes that were expanded above 0.001 frequency mostly also appeared in blood.

CDR3 regions of TCR beta were amplified from RNA transcripts. Second-round multiplex PCR came after first-round RT-PCR with HTBI primers. One entry per CDR3 protein, called by TCRdb with MiXCR from the multiplex PCR reads. The sample gives about 620,000 distinct CDR3 sequences, around a fifth of which show up once; roughly 7.4% is in the top ten. Hyperthyroidism was considered stable when no ophthalmopathy appeared within 18 months of follow-up. Germline V lookup: CDR1 DFQATT, CDR2 SNEGSKA (reference sequence). The CDR3 runs to 15 residues. V lost 0 bases to trimming and J lost 0 bases, with 12 bases between them.

The source of this sequence is a woman younger than 30 with stable Graves' hyperthyroidism. Some clones in this sample may be carry-over from other donors' samples. The rearrangement uses TRBV20-1 and TRBJ2-7, with D perhaps TRBD2 (5 bases). Sequencing input: peripheral blood. The CDR3 nucleotides are TGCAGTGCTAGAGATATCCAGCGGCCCTCCTACGAGCAGTACTTC. Its protein is CSARDIQRPSYEQYF.